The rows below give T cell receptor beta chains drawn from one sample of a study of cytomegalovirus exposure and HLA in healthy donors. Generated by immunoSEQ multiplex PCR, the TCRdb table keeps only in-frame clones and is missing some. The table has under 200,000 clones, roughly 84% seen once. Sequenced: PBMCs. The receptors shown here come from a woman aged 45 to 65 in good health and CMV-seropositive. Each CDR3 is given with its conserved first and last residue. A D gene is named only where the DNA matches it firmly. Clone size is not always given. Where it is, it says once, few, many or a class for expanded clones.

D gene	V gene	J gene	clone size	CDR3 protein	CDR3 DNA
TRBD1	TRBV6-5	TRBJ1-4	NA	CASRPTGGSEKLFF	TGTGCCAGCAGGCCGACAGGGGGCTCGGAAAAACTGTTTTTT
NA	TRBV27	TRBJ1-6	few	CASSPMTRLASPLHF	TGTGCCAGCAGTCCGATGACAAGGCTTGCTTCACCCCTCCACTTT
TRBD1	TRBV5-1	TRBJ1-1	NA	CASSLVGQGGNTEAFF	TGCGCCAGCAGCTTGGTCGGACAGGGGGGTAACACTGAAGCTTTCTTT
TRBD1	TRBV6-6	TRBJ2-6	NA	CASREIQGDGANVLTF	TGTGCCAGCAGGGAGATACAGGGGGATGGGGCCAACGTCCTGACTTTC
NA	TRBV7-8	TRBJ2-7	NA	CASSLAVANEQYF	TGTGCCAGCAGCTTAGCTGTAGCGAACGAGCAGTACTTC
NA	TRBV7-9	TRBJ2-1	NA	CASSLNSNEQFF	TGTGCCAGCAGCTTAAACTCCAATGAGCAGTTCTTC
TRBD2	TRBV4-1	TRBJ2-1	NA	CASSSFPRLASDEQFF	TGCGCCAGCAGCTCCTTCCCACGACTAGCAAGCGATGAGCAGTTCTTC
TRBD2	TRBV15	TRBJ2-1	NA	CATSRSSGGLSYNEQFF	TGTGCCACCAGCAGATCTAGCGGGGGTCTCTCCTACAATGAGCAGTTCTTC
TRBD1	TRBV28	TRBJ2-3	NA	CAIAIGTEEPKIRPDTQYF	TGTGCTATCGCAATCGGGACAGAAGAACCAAAGATTAGGCCAGATACGCAGTATTTT
NA	TRBV28	TRBJ1-2	NA	CASSSLMRLRGYTF	TGTGCCAGCAGTTCCCTGATGCGACTTCGGGGCTACACCTTC
TRBD1	TRBV7-3	TRBJ2-3	NA	CASSPDRGRGDTQYF	TGTGCCAGCAGCCCTGACAGGGGGCGCGGAGATACGCAGTATTTT
NA	TRBV7-9	TRBJ2-3	NA	CASSGSRRGRDTQYF	TGTGCCAGCAGCGGGTCTCGACGAGGAAGGGATACGCAGTATTTT
TRBD2	TRBV9	TRBJ2-3	NA	CASSRSGVLTSTDTQYF	TGTGCCAGCAGCAGGAGCGGGGTATTAACTAGCACAGATACGCAGTATTTT
TRBD1	TRBV13	TRBJ2-3	NA	CASTPGTGYTDTQYF	TGTGCCAGCACCCCCGGGACAGGGTACACAGATACGCAGTATTTT
NA	TRBV6-5	TRBJ2-5	NA	CASSYSYRQETQYF	TGTGCCAGCAGTTACTCGTACAGACAAGAGACCCAGTACTTC
TRBD1	TRBV4-1	TRBJ1-4	NA	CASSQDTPGQGRLFF	TGCGCCAGCAGCCAAGATACCCCGGGACAGGGGAGATTGTTTTTT
TRBD2	TRBV5-4	TRBJ2-1	NA	CASSPGLAGSNEQFF	TGTGCCAGCAGCCCGGGGCTAGCGGGGTCCAATGAGCAGTTCTTC
NA	TRBV7-9	TRBJ2-1	NA	CASSLSQGGYNEQFF	TGTGCCAGCAGCTTGAGTCAGGGAGGCTACAATGAGCAGTTCTTC
NA	TRBV6-6	TRBJ2-7	NA	CASSRDSFEQYF	TGTGCCAGCAGTAGAGACAGCTTCGAGCAGTACTTC
NA	TRBV13	TRBJ2-7	once	CASSSPTLEGTYEQYF	TGTGCCAGCAGCTCCCCTACCCTTGAGGGTACCTACGAGCAGTACTTC
NA	TRBV11-3	TRBJ1-1	NA	CASSSDGGNTEAFF	TGTGCCAGCAGCTCTGACGGGGGGAACACTGAAGCTTTCTTT
TRBD2	TRBV7-2	TRBJ2-5	NA	CASSFWLAGGLLQTQYF	TGTGCCAGCAGCTTCTGGCTAGCGGGGGGCCTCCTCCAGACCCAGTACTTC
NA	TRBV4-1	TRBJ2-7	once	CASSHKTGTYEQYF	TGCGCCAGCAGCCACAAGACAGGAACCTACGAGCAGTACTTC
NA	TRBV5-1	TRBJ2-1	NA	CASSLGAMYNEQFF	TGCGCCAGCAGCTTGGGCGCAATGTACAATGAGCAGTTCTTC
TRBD1	TRBV6-5	TRBJ2-7	NA	CASSRGRYEQYF	TGTGCCAGCAGCAGGGGGCGGTACGAGCAGTACTTC
TRBD2	TRBV6-6	TRBJ2-7	NA	CASSYGRGDSYEQYF	TGTGCCAGCAGTTACGGGCGGGGGGACTCCTACGAGCAGTACTTC
TRBD1	TRBV6-6	TRBJ2-3	NA	CASTSQGMADTQYF	TGTGCCAGTACCTCACAGGGGATGGCAGATACGCAGTATTTT
TRBD2	TRBV10-1	TRBJ2-3	NA	CASTLGTSGGRGQYF	TGCGCCAGCACCTTGGGGACTAGCGGGGGCCGGGGGCAGTATTTT
TRBD2	TRBV2	TRBJ2-3	NA	CASSEAQGLAGLGTDTQYF	TGTGCCAGCAGTGAAGCGCAGGGACTAGCGGGGTTGGGCACAGATACGCAGTATTTT
NA	TRBV9	TRBJ2-3	NA	CASSSRTGTDTQYF	TGTGCCAGCAGCTCCCGGACAGGCACAGATACGCAGTATTTT
TRBD1	TRBV6-1	TRBJ1-4	NA	CASSTGQGVNEKLFF	TGTGCCAGCAGTACAGGACAGGGAGTTAATGAAAAACTGTTTTTT
NA	TRBV5-5	TRBJ1-5	NA	CASSLARGMGNQPQHF	TGTGCCAGCAGCTTGGCCCGGGGAATGGGAAATCAGCCCCAGCATTTT
NA	TRBV6-5	TRBJ2-7	NA	CASSYSSGTYEQYF	TGTGCCAGCAGTTACTCGAGCGGCACCTACGAGCAGTACTTC
TRBD1	TRBV7-8	TRBJ2-7	NA	CASSSRRPDRSSYEQYF	TGTGCCAGCAGCTCAAGGAGGCCGGACAGGAGCTCCTACGAGCAGTACTTC
NA	TRBV2	TRBJ2-1	NA	CASLSFPLSSYNEQFF	TGTGCCAGCCTCTCTTTCCCCCTAAGCTCCTACAATGAGCAGTTCTTC
TRBD1	TRBV5-1	TRBJ1-1	NA	CASSLVPTGPGTEAFF	TGCGCCAGCAGCTTAGTCCCGACAGGGCCCGGTACTGAAGCTTTCTTT
NA	TRBV5-6	TRBJ1-1	few	CASSWRAGTEAFF	TGTGCCAGCAGCTGGAGGGCGGGGACTGAAGCTTTCTTT
NA	TRBV13	TRBJ2-7	NA	CASSPGGFEQYF	TGTGCCAGCAGCCCCGGGGGTTTTGAGCAGTACTTC
NA	TRBV19	TRBJ2-3	once	CASSLRLFTDTQYF	TGTGCCAGTAGTCTTCGACTGTTCACAGATACGCAGTATTTT
NA	TRBV28	TRBJ1-4	NA	CASNLGSGQGREKLFF	TGTGCCAGCAACCTAGGTTCAGGGCAGGGGCGCGAAAAACTGTTTTTT
NA	TRBV7-3	TRBJ2-3	NA	CASSYGGQGTDTQYF	TGTGCCAGCAGCTATGGAGGGCAGGGCACAGATACGCAGTATTTT
NA	TRBV5-6	TRBJ1-6	NA	CASSLDTGSRNSPLHF	TGTGCCAGCAGCTTGGATACAGGGTCAAGGAATTCACCCCTCCACTTT
NA	TRBV4-3	TRBJ2-3	once	CASSQSGLDTDTQYF	TGCGCCAGCAGCCAATCCGGACTGGACACAGATACGCAGTATTTT
TRBD1	TRBV7-2	TRBJ1-1	NA	CASSSQGANTEAFF	TGTGCCAGCAGCTCACAGGGGGCGAACACTGAAGCTTTCTTT
NA	TRBV6-1	TRBJ1-3	NA	CASSSTGTFGNTIYF	TGTGCCAGCAGTTCCACCGGGACATTTGGAAACACCATATATTTT